This is a list of T cell receptor beta chains from one sample in a study of blood T cell repertoires in COVID-19. Clones were read by immunoSEQ multiplex PCR, and TCRdb kept only the in-frame ones, dropping some. This table holds approximately 150,000 clones, roughly 80% found once. Sequenced sample: PBMCs or T cells enriched from blood (not recorded which). These receptors were taken from a middle-aged woman who had recovered from COVID-19. CDR3s leave out the opening cysteine and the closing phenylalanine or tryptophan. The order of the fields is V gene, J gene, CDR3 protein.

v_gene: TRBV6-1; j_gene: TRBJ1-5; CDR3aa: ASSEQDRSYQPQH
v_gene: TRBV5-4; j_gene: TRBJ1-2; CDR3aa: ASSRDIDYGYT
v_gene: TRBV18; j_gene: TRBJ2-7; CDR3aa: ASSPQGPSGEQY
v_gene: TRBV28; j_gene: TRBJ1-2; CDR3aa: ASSHRVVGNGYT
v_gene: TRBV7-8; j_gene: TRBJ2-1; CDR3aa: ASTGGSAEQF
v_gene: TRBV5-8; j_gene: TRBJ1-1; CDR3aa: ASSPRDRGRVAF
v_gene: TRBV5-4; j_gene: TRBJ1-2; CDR3aa: ASSLVGRGNRGYT
v_gene: TRBV7-2; j_gene: TRBJ2-5; CDR3aa: ASSLVARGETQY
v_gene: TRBV7-9; j_gene: TRBJ2-2; CDR3aa: ASSHYQGANTGELF
v_gene: TRBV29-1; j_gene: TRBJ1-2; CDR3aa: SVERAGTGGFGYT
v_gene: TRBV7-6; j_gene: TRBJ1-1; CDR3aa: ASSPGWNFNTEAF
v_gene: TRBV3-1/TRBV3-2; j_gene: TRBJ2-1; CDR3aa: ASSHLTSGYNEQF
v_gene: TRBV27; j_gene: TRBJ1-4; CDR3aa: ASSFRGEKLF
v_gene: TRBV5-1; j_gene: TRBJ2-2; CDR3aa: ASRYRQGRAGELF
v_gene: TRBV6-5; j_gene: TRBJ2-2; CDR3aa: ASSYSEDRRAGELF
v_gene: TRBV2; j_gene: TRBJ1-6; CDR3aa: ASSGDSPLH
v_gene: TRBV18; j_gene: TRBJ2-7; CDR3aa: ASSPGGEQY
v_gene: TRBV9; j_gene: TRBJ2-7; CDR3aa: ASSGAQGDLREQY
v_gene: TRBV11-3; j_gene: TRBJ2-3; CDR3aa: ASSFGQREASTDTQY
v_gene: TRBV9; j_gene: TRBJ1-5; CDR3aa: ASSRGRGGTNQPQH
v_gene: TRBV11-2; j_gene: TRBJ2-3; CDR3aa: ASSFRVGEADTQY
v_gene: TRBV7-9; j_gene: TRBJ2-7; CDR3aa: ASSRDYEQY
v_gene: TRBV27; j_gene: TRBJ2-3; CDR3aa: ASSPTRPGRGTDTQY
v_gene: TRBV3-1/TRBV3-2; j_gene: TRBJ2-7; CDR3aa: ASSPRQGGGEQY
v_gene: TRBV6-4; j_gene: TRBJ1-6; CDR3aa: ASSDSDRDSPLH
v_gene: TRBV7-8; j_gene: TRBJ2-2; CDR3aa: ASSFFLAPGHTGELF
v_gene: TRBV14; j_gene: TRBJ2-5; CDR3aa: ASSQWGLAGETETQY
v_gene: TRBV5-6; j_gene: TRBJ1-2; CDR3aa: ASSARQSGDYGYT
v_gene: TRBV7-2; j_gene: TRBJ1-5; CDR3aa: ASSLGGGDNQPQH
v_gene: TRBV24-1; j_gene: TRBJ1-4; CDR3aa: ATSDSEERGVNEKLF
v_gene: TRBV3-1/TRBV3-2; j_gene: TRBJ1-1; CDR3aa: ASSQVGGADTEAF
v_gene: TRBV5-3; j_gene: TRBJ1-6; CDR3aa: ARSLRGGYSPLH
v_gene: TRBV7-3; j_gene: TRBJ2-3; CDR3aa: ASSRGREGSTDTQY
v_gene: TRBV11-2; j_gene: TRBJ2-7; CDR3aa: ASSLGGGIYEQY
v_gene: TRBV30; j_gene: TRBJ2-1; CDR3aa: AWRPTPGQGWNEQF
v_gene: TRBV10-3; j_gene: TRBJ2-7; CDR3aa: AISGTSGSSYEQY
v_gene: TRBV10-3; j_gene: TRBJ2-5; CDR3aa: ATGVGLAIKETQY
v_gene: TRBV5-1; j_gene: TRBJ1-1; CDR3aa: ASSPGQIGEAF
v_gene: TRBV11-2; j_gene: TRBJ2-1; CDR3aa: ASSLSRWREGPGEQF
v_gene: TRBV7-9; j_gene: TRBJ2-1; CDR3aa: ASSLPSGGLDEQF
v_gene: TRBV12-3/TRBV12-4; j_gene: TRBJ2-1; CDR3aa: ASRSIAHEQF
v_gene: TRBV14; j_gene: TRBJ1-6; CDR3aa: ASSQITGTANNSPLH
v_gene: TRBV5-4; j_gene: TRBJ2-6; CDR3aa: ASSFRERGANVLT
v_gene: TRBV4-2; j_gene: TRBJ2-7; CDR3aa: ASSQDQGLYEQY
v_gene: TRBV11-2; j_gene: TRBJ2-1; CDR3aa: ASSFTQPHGNEQF
v_gene: TRBV19; j_gene: TRBJ1-2; CDR3aa: ASSMARAGYT
v_gene: TRBV11-2; j_gene: TRBJ2-7; CDR3aa: ASSSPRGYEQY
v_gene: TRBV3-1/TRBV3-2; j_gene: TRBJ1-6; CDR3aa: ASSQGPVFRDSTLH
v_gene: TRBV21-1; j_gene: TRBJ2-1; CDR3aa: ASIAGAGLLDEQF
v_gene: TRBV7-9; j_gene: TRBJ1-6; CDR3aa: ASSVGGNSPLH
v_gene: TRBV7-2; j_gene: TRBJ1-2; CDR3aa: ASSQQGRYGYT
v_gene: TRBV12-3/TRBV12-4; j_gene: TRBJ2-2; CDR3aa: ASFRRGGELF
v_gene: TRBV2; j_gene: TRBJ2-7; CDR3aa: ASSVNWDDRIPYEQY
v_gene: TRBV6-5; j_gene: TRBJ1-4; CDR3aa: ASHKDRLNEKLF
v_gene: TRBV5-1; j_gene: TRBJ2-2; CDR3aa: AGANEGAGELF
v_gene: TRBV7-3; j_gene: TRBJ2-3; CDR3aa: ASSLTAGVGLAGRTDTQY
v_gene: TRBV29-1; j_gene: TRBJ1-1; CDR3aa: SVASWDRMNTEAF